The clone carrying this T cell receptor (beta chain) was seen a few times. Assay: immunoSEQ multiplex PCR; the TCRdb copy retains only in-frame clones and omits some. This table holds 200,000 to 250,000 clones, 65% to 85% found once. The data originate from a study of blood T cell repertoires in COVID-19. Across the study: Nucleic acid was either cDNA or gDNA, and it came from T cells, B-cell-depleted T cells, or PBMCs.

Trimming pared 4 bases from V and 5 bases from J, leaving 8 bases between. In germline, CDR1 is DFQATT, CDR2 SNEGSKA (reference sequence). This CDR3 is built from 11 residues. The sequenced sample consisted of peripheral blood. This TCR derives from a man aged 45-60 years with active or convalescent COVID-19. This chain uses TRBV20-1 with TRBJ2-5; D may be TRBD1 (5 bases). The CDR3 DNA follows: TGCAGTGCTATGGGGCGGGAGACCCAGTACTTC. This sequence encodes CSAMGRETQYF.